Below, 17 T cell receptor beta chains from the same sample are listed, as sequenced in a study of blood T cell repertoires in COVID-19. TCRdb keeps only in-frame clones here, not all; method: immunoSEQ multiplex PCR. The table includes 250,000 to 350,000 clones, about nine tenths detected once. Sequenced: peripheral blood. Every receptor here comes from a woman younger than 45 with active or convalescent COVID-19.

Only a few counts were recorded for this clone. The chain employs TRBV6-4 and TRBJ2-2, with 10 bases lining up with TRBD1. This CDR3 is 14 amino acids long. The germline V gene encodes CDR1 MRHNA and CDR2 SNTAGT. V gave up 2 bases and J gave up 6 bases; unmatched junction bases: 0. DNA for the CDR3: TGTGCCAGCAGTGACGGACAGGGGGCCGGGGAGCTGTTTTTT. Its translation is CASSDGQGAGELFF.

The rearrangement uses TRBV10-3 and TRBJ1-1; the match to TRBD1 covers 7 bases. Per germline, CDR1 ENHRY and CDR2 SYGVKD. The V gene end was trimmed by 4 bases and the J gene end by 8 bases; junction bases not matched to a gene: 4. This CDR3 is 12 amino acids long. In DNA form, the CDR3 reads TGTGCCATCAGTGGAGGCAGGGGGGAAGCTTTCTTT. It specifies CAISGGRGEAFF.

The chain links TRBV19 to TRBJ1-1; the D is unclear. Trimming shortened V by 3 bases and J by 0 bases, and 20 bases separated the two germline ends. The germline gives CDR1 LNHDA, CDR2 SQIVND (reference sequence). The CDR3 has 18 residues. This CDR3 is CASSILVGRGHLNTEAFF. DNA for the CDR3: TGTGCCAGTAGTATTCTTGTCGGTCGAGGGCATTTGAACACTGAAGCTTTCTTT.

DNA of the CDR3: TGTGCCAGCAGTGATACTATCGGACAGGATTATGGCTACACCTTC. Residues: CASSDTIGQDYGYTF. V gene TRBV6-6 combines with J gene TRBJ1-2; TRBD1 aligns across 7 bases. From germline, CDR1 is MNHNY and CDR2 SVGAGI (reference sequence). With V trimmed by 5 bases and J by 5 bases, 11 bases remained unmatched. CDR3 size: 15 residues.

This clone was found a few times. The J gene is TRBJ1-2, the V gene TRBV9; D is ambiguous. The V gene lost 7 bases and the J gene lost 4 bases, with 14 bases spanning the gap. The CDR3 has 13 amino acids. Germline lookup yields CDR1 SGDLS and CDR2 YYNGEE. CDR3 protein: CASLTGIRYGYTF. Here the CDR3 DNA reads TGTGCCAGCCTCACCGGGATACGCTATGGCTACACCTTC.

The rearrangement links TRBV28 to TRBJ2-3; 7 nucleotides agree with TRBD1. V shed 5 bases, J shed 3 bases, and the junction held 11 bases outside the gene matches. The CDR3 contains 16 residues. Germline CDR1 is MDHEN and CDR2 is SYDVKM. CDR3 sequence: CASSPNTGAGTDTQYF. For the CDR3, the DNA is TGTGCCAGCAGTCCAAACACAGGGGCCGGGACAGATACGCAGTATTTT.

J is TRBJ1-5 and V is TRBV19; the D gene is possibly TRBD1 (6 bases). This CDR3 spans 14 amino acids. V lost 8 bases to trimming and J lost 4 bases, with 15 bases between them. Germline V gene data show CDR1 as LNHDA and CDR2 as SQIVND (reference sequence). This CDR3 reads CASSGAFGNQPQHF. CDR3 in DNA: TGTGCCAGTTCAGGGGCCTTTGGGAATCAGCCCCAGCATTTT.

The chain is built from TRBV18 and TRBJ1-2; D uncertain. The V gene's germline CDR1 is KGHSH and CDR2 LQKENI. With 6 bases removed from V and 3 bases from J, the gap between germline ends came to 11 bases. This CDR3 has 13 residues. The CDR3 bases are TGTGCCAGCTCTTCCGGAGGAGACTATGGCTACACCTTC. Encoded protein: CASSSGGDYGYTF.

The chain uses TRBV5-6 and TRBJ1-2, with D hard to call. V was clipped by 0 bases and J by 4 bases, with 7 bases between them. Germline CDR1 reads SGHDT; CDR2 reads YYEEEE. The CDR3 runs 13 residues. CDR3 amino acids: CASSLGGSYGYTF. CDR3 DNA: TGTGCCAGCAGCTTGGGAGGAAGCTATGGCTACACCTTC. Combining the CDR3 with reference TRBV5-6 and TRBJ1-2 gives the whole variable domain DAGVTQSPTHLIKTRGQQVTLRCSPKSGHDTVSWYQQALGQGPQFIFQYYEEEERQRGNFPDRFSGHQFPNYSSELNVNALLLGDSALYLCASSLGGSYGYTFGSGTRLTVV.

The V call is TRBV7-2, the J call TRBJ2-7; 8 nucleotides line up with TRBD1. Germline V gene lookup returns CDR1 SGHTA and CDR2 FQGNSA. V shed 0 bases, J shed 3 bases, and the junction held 4 bases outside the gene matches. The CDR3 is 15 amino acids. This chain's CDR3 is CASSLAKTGDYEQYF. In DNA, the CDR3 is TGTGCCAGCAGCTTAGCGAAGACAGGGGACTACGAGCAGTACTTC.

CDR3 coding DNA: TGCGCCAGCAGCTTGAGTTCGGGGTTCAGTTATGGCTACACCTTC. Its translation is CASSLSSGFSYGYTF. The chain employs TRBV5-1 and TRBJ1-2; D unresolved. The CDR3 totals 15 residues. CDR1 and CDR2 (germline): SGHRS, YFSETQ. V was shortened by 1 base and J by 5 bases, with 15 bases between the two germline ends.

This chain connects TRBV9 to TRBJ2-5; 11 nucleotides match TRBD2. CDR3 length: 14 residues. Trimming removed 4 bases from V and 5 bases from J; junction bases left unmatched: 4. CDR1 and CDR2 from the germline V gene are SGDLS and YYNGEE. Written as DNA, the CDR3 is TGTGCCAGCAGCTCCACTAGCGGGGGTGAGACCCAGTACTTC. Translation: CASSSTSGGETQYF. Variable domain in full (rest from reference TRBV9 and TRBJ2-5): DSGVTQTPKHLITATGQRVTLRCSPRSGDLSVYWYQQSLDQGLQFLIQYYNGEERAKGNILERFSAQQFPDLHSELNLSSLELGDSALYFCASSSTSGGETQYFGPGTRLLVL.

This clone was picked up one time. J is TRBJ2-4 and V is TRBV10-1, with D unclear. The V end lost 5 bases, the J end lost 5 bases, and 7 bases lay between the germline ends. The CDR3 loop spans 12 amino acids. Germline CDR1 and CDR2: WNHNN and SYGVQD (reference sequence). The CDR3 reads CASSRGENIQYF. The DNA of the CDR3 is TGCGCCAGCAGTCGAGGTGAAAACATTCAGTACTTC.

This clone was detected many times. V usage is TRBV7-2 and J usage is TRBJ1-2; the match to TRBD1 covers 7 bases. V lost 5 bases and J lost 6; bases outside the gene matches: 15. The length of the CDR3 is 16 residues. Germline V gives CDR1 SGHTA, CDR2 FQGNSA. The CDR3 nucleotides are TGTGCCAGCAGCCCCGGGGGCGACAGGGCCCTTCATGGCTACACCTTC. Protein sequence: CASSPGGDRALHGYTF.

The rearrangement joins TRBV5-1 to TRBJ2-7, with TRBD1 identical over 7 bases. This CDR3 is built from 15 residues. The ends lost 1 base at V and 0 bases at J; junction bases unmatched: 4. Germline-derived CDR1 and CDR2 are SGHRS and YFSETQ. The CDR3 DNA is TGCGCCAGCAGCTTGCTGACAGGGTTCTCCTACGAGCAGTACTTC. Translation: CASSLLTGFSYEQYF. Filled out from reference TRBV5-1 and TRBJ2-7, the complete variable domain reads KAGVTQTPRYLIKTRGQQVTLSCSPISGHRSVSWYQQTPGQGLQFLFEYFSETQRNKGNFPGRFSGRQFSNSRSEMNVSTLELGDSALYLCASSLLTGFSYEQYFGPGTRLTVT.

The chain carries TRBV2 and TRBJ2-5, with TRBD1 matching over 7 bases. J was trimmed by 2 bases and V by 9 bases; bases with no gene match: 3. Germline-derived CDR1 and CDR2 are SNHLY and FYNNEI. This CDR3 has 12 amino acids. The CDR3 nucleotides are TGTGCCAGTCTGGGACAGCAAGAGACCCAGTACTTC. It translates to CASLGQQETQYF.

The CDR3 reads CASRVGQGNQPQHF. DNA of the CDR3: TGTGCCAGCAGGGTTGGACAGGGCAATCAGCCCCAGCATTTT. This chain joins TRBV2 and TRBJ1-5; TRBD1 matches at 7 bases. The germline CDR1 and CDR2 sequences are SNHLY and FYNNEI. The CDR3 has 14 residues. The V and J ends lost 6 bases and 2 bases, in that order; junction bases with no gene match: 4. Together with reference TRBV2 and TRBJ1-5, the CDR3 gives the full variable domain: EPEVTQTPSHQVTQMGQEVILRCVPISNHLYFYWYRQILGQKVEFLVSFYNNEISEKSEIFDDQFSVERPDGSNFTLKIRSTKLEDSAMYFCASRVGQGNQPQHFGDGTRLSIL.